This T cell receptor beta chain was profiled in a study of shared clonotypes between healthy human individuals. Whole-study context: Aged 18 to 49, the donors were two women and a few men.

Each subset's genomic DNA was shared equally among a number of immunoSEQ plates. This table comes from immunoSEQ multiplex PCR, and its TCRdb copy is limited to in-frame clones, with some not included. Among around 2.3 million clones listed, around 95% were seen once. Specimen: naive CD4+ T cells sorted from blood. Subset in this sample: CD45RA+ positively selected. This receptor was obtained from a man in his late teens or twenties in good health.

CDR3 in amino acids: CASSPRGPGDTDTQYF. CDR3 bases: TGTGCCAGCAGCCCCAGGGGCCCCGGGGACACAGATACGCAGTATTTT. V usage is TRBV11-3 and J usage is TRBJ2-3, with a weak D call TRBD1 (6 bases). V was shortened by 5 bases and J by 2 bases, with 17 bases between the two germline ends. The V gene's germline CDR1 is SGHNT and CDR2 YENEEA. The CDR3 is made up of 16 amino acids.